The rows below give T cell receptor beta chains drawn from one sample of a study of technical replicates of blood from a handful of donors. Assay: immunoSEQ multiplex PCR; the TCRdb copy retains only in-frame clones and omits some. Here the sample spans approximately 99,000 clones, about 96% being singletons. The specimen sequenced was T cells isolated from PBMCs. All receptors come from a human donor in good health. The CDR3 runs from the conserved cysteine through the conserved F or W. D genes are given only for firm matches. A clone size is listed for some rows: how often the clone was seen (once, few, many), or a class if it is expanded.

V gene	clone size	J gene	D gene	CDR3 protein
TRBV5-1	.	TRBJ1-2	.	CASSFQGHFNYGYTF
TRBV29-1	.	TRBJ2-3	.	CSVESQSTDTQYF
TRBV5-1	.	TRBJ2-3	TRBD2	CASSLGGGPRSGDTQYF
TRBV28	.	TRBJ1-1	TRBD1	CASSHPTGEVGTEAFF
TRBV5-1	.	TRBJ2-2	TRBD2	CASSLEASGNTGELFF
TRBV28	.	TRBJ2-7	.	CASSLPQGHEQYF
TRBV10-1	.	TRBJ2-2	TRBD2	CANHPLLAGETGELFF
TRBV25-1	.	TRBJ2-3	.	CASHHRGAPDTQYF
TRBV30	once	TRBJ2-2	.	CAWSPAGTNTGELFF
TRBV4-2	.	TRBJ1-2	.	CASSPTQGSNYGYTF
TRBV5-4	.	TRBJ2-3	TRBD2	CASSQRTSATDTQYF
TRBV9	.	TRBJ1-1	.	CASSGSRNTEAFF
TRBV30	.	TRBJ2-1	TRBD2	CAWSVLAGVGEQFF
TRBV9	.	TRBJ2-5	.	CASSVDLGAETQYF
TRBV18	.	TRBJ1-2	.	CASSPLGDRSHGYTF
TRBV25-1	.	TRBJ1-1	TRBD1	CASSAQGKGTEAFF
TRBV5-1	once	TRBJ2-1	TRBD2	CASSFLLAGGPYEQFF
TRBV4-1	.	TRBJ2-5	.	CASSQDRGDAGETQYF